The 5 T cell receptor beta chains below all came from one sample that was sequenced in a study of blood T cell repertoires in COVID-19. The assay was immunoSEQ multiplex PCR, and TCRdb's table has in-frame clones only and misses some. The table includes roughly 220,000 clones, approximately 86% detected once. Sequencing input: peripheral blood. The receptors shown here come from a woman between 50 and 59 years old with COVID-19, enrolled during active disease.

J is TRBJ2-2 and V is TRBV9; a possible D gene is TRBD2 (6 bases). The V end was cut by 0 bases, the J end by 2 bases, with 8 bases between. This CDR3 spans 15 amino acids. In germline, CDR1 is SGDLS, CDR2 YYNGEE. CDR3 bases: TGTGCCAGCAGCGTAGGGACTACAAACACCGGGGAGCTGTTTTTT. Its protein product is CASSVGTTNTGELFF.

The chain employs TRBV28 and TRBJ1-2; no reliable D call. Trimming removed 5 bases at V and 0 bases at J, with 7 bases between. Germline CDR1 and CDR2: MDHEN and SYDVKM. The CDR3 covers 13 residues. CDR3 coding DNA: TGTGCCAGCAGTACCGGGGCTAACTATGGCTACACCTTC. Translated: CASSTGANYGYTF.

The gene calls are TRBV9 and TRBJ2-3; D remains unclear. The V gene lost 0 bases and the J gene lost 0 bases, with 8 bases spanning the gap. The CDR3 runs to 15 residues. Germline lookup yields CDR1 SGDLS and CDR2 YYNGEE. In DNA, the CDR3 is TGTGCCAGCAGCGTAGCGGCGGCTAGCACAGATACGCAGTATTTT. Translated, it gives CASSVAAASTDTQYF.

The V and J genes are TRBV11-2 and TRBJ2-2, with 7 nucleotides matching TRBD1. This CDR3 comprises 15 residues. V dropped 5 bases and J dropped 6; count of bases not matched to a gene: 9. The germline V gene has CDR1 SGHAT and CDR2 FQNNGV. The CDR3 DNA reads TGTGCCAGCAGCGTGACAGGGTCGACGTCCGGGGAGCTGTTTTTT. It is translated as CASSVTGSTSGELFF.

This chain joins TRBV19 and TRBJ2-6; 7 nucleotides align to TRBD1. The CDR3 spans 18 residues. V was pared by 3 bases and J by 0 bases, with 8 bases of the junction left unmatched. The germline CDR1 and CDR2 sequences are LNHDA and SQIVND (reference sequence). The CDR3 is CASSMGTVLLSGANVLTF. In DNA form, the CDR3 reads TGTGCCAGTAGTATGGGGACAGTGCTACTCTCTGGGGCCAACGTCCTGACTTTC.